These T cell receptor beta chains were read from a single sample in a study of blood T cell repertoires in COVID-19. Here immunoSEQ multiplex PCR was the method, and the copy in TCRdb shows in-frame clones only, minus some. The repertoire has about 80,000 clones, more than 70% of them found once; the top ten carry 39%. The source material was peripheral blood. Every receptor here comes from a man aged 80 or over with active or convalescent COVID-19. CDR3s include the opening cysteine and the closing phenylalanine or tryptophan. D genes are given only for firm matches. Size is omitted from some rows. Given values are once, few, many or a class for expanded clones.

cdr3_aa: CSASNRVNTGELFF; cdr3_nt: TGCAGTGCTAGTAACAGGGTGAACACCGGGGAGCTGTTTTTT; cdr3_length: 14; j_call: TRBJ2-2; v_call: TRBV20-1; d_call: .; clone_size: few
cdr3_aa: CASSGRRMNTEAFF; cdr3_nt: TGTGCCAGCAGTGGACGGAGAATGAACACTGAAGCTTTCTTT; cdr3_length: 14; j_call: TRBJ1-1; v_call: TRBV2; d_call: .; clone_size: .
cdr3_aa: CASSLAAGGPQETQYF; cdr3_nt: TGCGCCAGCAGCTTGGCAGCGGGGGGGCCCCAAGAGACCCAGTACTTC; cdr3_length: 16; j_call: TRBJ2-5; v_call: TRBV5-1; d_call: TRBD2; clone_size: .
cdr3_aa: CASRINGNQPQHF; cdr3_nt: TGTGCCAGCAGGATTAACGGGAATCAGCCCCAGCATTTT; cdr3_length: 13; j_call: TRBJ1-5; v_call: TRBV6-6; d_call: .; clone_size: .
cdr3_aa: CASTKRGGAGDTQYF; cdr3_nt: TGTGCCAGCACAAAACGTGGGGGGGCCGGGGATACGCAGTATTTT; cdr3_length: 15; j_call: TRBJ2-3; v_call: TRBV3-1/TRBV3-2; d_call: .; clone_size: few
cdr3_aa: CASSFEGTGWIYTEAFF; cdr3_nt: TGTGCCAGCAGCTTCGAAGGGACAGGGTGGATCTACACTGAAGCTTTCTTT; cdr3_length: 17; j_call: TRBJ1-1; v_call: TRBV7-2; d_call: TRBD1; clone_size: .
cdr3_aa: CASSVAGVDNEQFF; cdr3_nt: TGTGCCAGCAGCGTAGCAGGGGTTGACAATGAGCAGTTCTTC; cdr3_length: 14; j_call: TRBJ2-1; v_call: TRBV9; d_call: .; clone_size: once
cdr3_aa: CASTTGTSGSQSSYNEQFF; cdr3_nt: TGTGCCAGCACCACCGGGACTAGCGGGAGTCAAAGCTCCTACAATGAGCAGTTCTTC; cdr3_length: 19; j_call: TRBJ2-1; v_call: TRBV21-1; d_call: .; clone_size: once
cdr3_aa: CATSAGESATDTQYF; cdr3_nt: TGCGCCACCAGTGCAGGGGAATCTGCCACAGATACGCAGTATTTT; cdr3_length: 15; j_call: TRBJ2-3; v_call: TRBV10-1; d_call: .; clone_size: once
cdr3_aa: CASSLGTGADSNQPQHF; cdr3_nt: TGTGCCAGCAGTCTAGGGACAGGGGCAGACAGCAATCAGCCCCAGCATTTT; cdr3_length: 17; j_call: TRBJ1-5; v_call: TRBV2; d_call: TRBD1; clone_size: .
cdr3_aa: CATSTGGSYEQCF; cdr3_nt: TGTGCCACCAGCACAGGGGGCTCCTACGAGCAGTGCTTC; cdr3_length: 13; j_call: TRBJ2-7; v_call: TRBV24-1; d_call: TRBD1; clone_size: .
cdr3_aa: CASSPPGITDTQYF; cdr3_nt: TGCGCCAGCAGCCCACCCGGGATTACAGATACGCAGTATTTT; cdr3_length: 14; j_call: TRBJ2-3; v_call: TRBV10-1; d_call: .; clone_size: .
cdr3_aa: CASSDGQGKRYGYTF; cdr3_nt: TGTGCCAGCAGCGATGGACAGGGGAAACGCTATGGCTACACCTTC; cdr3_length: 15; j_call: TRBJ1-2; v_call: TRBV5-8; d_call: TRBD1; clone_size: .
cdr3_aa: CASSLDAGGTGNTIYF; cdr3_nt: TGCGCCAGCAGCTTGGATGCGGGGGGCACTGGAAACACCATATATTTT; cdr3_length: 16; j_call: TRBJ1-3; v_call: TRBV5-1; d_call: .; clone_size: .
cdr3_aa: CASSIMQNSPLHF; cdr3_nt: TGTGCCAGTAGTATAATGCAGAATTCACCCCTCCACTTT; cdr3_length: 13; j_call: TRBJ1-6; v_call: TRBV19; d_call: .; clone_size: .
cdr3_aa: CASSQDPAGGVETQYF; cdr3_nt: TGCGCCAGCAGCCAAGATCCCGCAGGGGGCGTAGAGACCCAGTACTTC; cdr3_length: 16; j_call: TRBJ2-5; v_call: TRBV4-3; d_call: TRBD1; clone_size: .
cdr3_aa: CSASFGAGSSSEQFF; cdr3_nt: TGCAGTGCTAGTTTTGGGGCGGGGAGCTCCAGTGAGCAGTTCTTC; cdr3_length: 15; j_call: TRBJ2-1; v_call: TRBV20-1; d_call: .; clone_size: .
cdr3_aa: CASSRDSDYGYTF; cdr3_nt: TGTGCCAGCAGCCGGGACAGCGACTATGGCTACACCTTC; cdr3_length: 13; j_call: TRBJ1-2; v_call: TRBV5-6; d_call: TRBD1; clone_size: .
cdr3_aa: CASSRDLDTGELFF; cdr3_nt: TGTGCCAGCAGCCGGGATTTGGACACCGGGGAGCTGTTTTTT; cdr3_length: 14; j_call: TRBJ2-2; v_call: TRBV9; d_call: .; clone_size: many
cdr3_aa: CASSLDSGRAPTDTQYF; cdr3_nt: TGTGCCAGCAGCTTGGATAGCGGGAGGGCCCCCACAGATACGCAGTATTTT; cdr3_length: 17; j_call: TRBJ2-3; v_call: TRBV5-4; d_call: TRBD2; clone_size: .
cdr3_aa: CASRFTGVETQYF; cdr3_nt: TGTGCCAGCAGATTCACAGGGGTGGAGACCCAGTACTTC; cdr3_length: 13; j_call: TRBJ2-5; v_call: TRBV6-5; d_call: TRBD1; clone_size: .
cdr3_aa: CASSVGVGGTYEQYF; cdr3_nt: TGTGCCAGCAGCGTAGGGGTAGGGGGAACCTACGAGCAGTACTTC; cdr3_length: 15; j_call: TRBJ2-7; v_call: TRBV9; d_call: .; clone_size: .
cdr3_aa: CASSKEDRGPGNTEAFF; cdr3_nt: TGTGCCAGCAGCAAAGAGGACAGGGGGCCGGGGAACACTGAAGCTTTCTTT; cdr3_length: 17; j_call: TRBJ1-1; v_call: TRBV21-1; d_call: .; clone_size: .
cdr3_aa: CASSLDRLAATNEQFF; cdr3_nt: TGTGCCAGCAGCTTAGATCGACTAGCGGCGACCAATGAGCAGTTCTTC; cdr3_length: 16; j_call: TRBJ2-1; v_call: TRBV11-3; d_call: TRBD2; clone_size: .
cdr3_aa: CAWSVRTGPANQPQHF; cdr3_nt: TGTGCCTGGAGTGTTCGGACAGGGCCGGCAAATCAGCCCCAGCATTTT; cdr3_length: 16; j_call: TRBJ1-5; v_call: TRBV30; d_call: TRBD1; clone_size: .
cdr3_aa: CASSLTGSDTEAFF; cdr3_nt: TGTGCCAGCAGCTTAACAGGGAGCGACACTGAAGCTTTCTTT; cdr3_length: 14; j_call: TRBJ1-1; v_call: TRBV7-9; d_call: .; clone_size: .
cdr3_aa: CASKEEAYSNQPQHF; cdr3_nt: TGTGCCAGTAAGGAAGAGGCCTATAGCAATCAGCCCCAGCATTTT; cdr3_length: 15; j_call: TRBJ1-5; v_call: TRBV19; d_call: .; clone_size: .
cdr3_aa: CASSDSRLAGTYEQYF; cdr3_nt: TGTGCCAGCAGCGATAGCAGACTAGCGGGGACGTACGAGCAGTACTTC; cdr3_length: 16; j_call: TRBJ2-7; v_call: TRBV9; d_call: TRBD2; clone_size: few
cdr3_aa: CASSSTGSYEQYF; cdr3_nt: TGTGCCAGCAGCTCGACAGGATCCTACGAGCAGTACTTC; cdr3_length: 13; j_call: TRBJ2-7; v_call: TRBV5-4; d_call: .; clone_size: .
cdr3_aa: CASSLGPWNTEAFF; cdr3_nt: TGTGCCAGCAGCTTGGGTCCCTGGAACACTGAAGCTTTCTTT; cdr3_length: 14; j_call: TRBJ1-1; v_call: TRBV5-6; d_call: .; clone_size: .
cdr3_aa: CASSESGRAREQYF; cdr3_nt: TGCGCCAGCAGTGAGTCGGGCAGGGCGCGCGAGCAGTACTTC; cdr3_length: 14; j_call: TRBJ2-7; v_call: TRBV10-1; d_call: .; clone_size: .
cdr3_aa: CASSDSSGGTYEQYF; cdr3_nt: TGTGCCAGCTCGGACTCTAGCGGGGGGACCTACGAGCAGTACTTC; cdr3_length: 15; j_call: TRBJ2-7; v_call: TRBV18; d_call: TRBD2; clone_size: .
cdr3_aa: CASSIVEAGANVLTF; cdr3_nt: TGTGCCAGTAGTATTGTGGAGGCTGGGGCCAACGTCCTGACTTTC; cdr3_length: 15; j_call: TRBJ2-6; v_call: TRBV19; d_call: .; clone_size: .
cdr3_aa: CASRSEGGGRMYGYTF; cdr3_nt: TGTGCCAGCAGATCCGAAGGTGGAGGGCGAATGTATGGCTACACCTTC; cdr3_length: 16; j_call: TRBJ1-2; v_call: TRBV2; d_call: .; clone_size: .
cdr3_aa: CSVGGETGVNGYTF; cdr3_nt: TGCAGCGTTGGGGGGGAGACAGGGGTGAATGGCTACACCTTC; cdr3_length: 14; j_call: TRBJ1-2; v_call: TRBV29-1; d_call: TRBD1; clone_size: .
cdr3_aa: CASSPRTGAHEKLFF; cdr3_nt: TGTGCCAGCAGCCCCCGGACAGGGGCCCATGAAAAACTGTTTTTT; cdr3_length: 15; j_call: TRBJ1-4; v_call: TRBV11-2; d_call: TRBD1; clone_size: .
cdr3_aa: CASSLGTFTGELFF; cdr3_nt: TGCGCCAGCAGCTTGGGCACATTCACCGGGGAGCTGTTTTTT; cdr3_length: 14; j_call: TRBJ2-2; v_call: TRBV5-1; d_call: .; clone_size: .
cdr3_aa: CAWSTPLGGPFEETQYF; cdr3_nt: TGTGCCTGGAGTACCCCCCTAGGGGGCCCCTTTGAAGAGACCCAGTACTTC; cdr3_length: 17; j_call: TRBJ2-5; v_call: TRBV30; d_call: TRBD1; clone_size: .
cdr3_aa: CASSSQDRSNYGYTF; cdr3_nt: TGCGCCAGCAGCTCTCAGGACAGGAGTAACTATGGCTACACCTTC; cdr3_length: 15; j_call: TRBJ1-2; v_call: TRBV4-1; d_call: TRBD1; clone_size: .